The TCR beta chain under discussion was sequenced for a study of blood T cell repertoires in COVID-19 (dated by TCRdb to 2019 to 2021). About the investigation overall: Collaborator samples came from the United States, Italy and Spain and covered acute and convalescent phases of COVID-19. The prospective study material was composed of cDNA or gDNA derived from T cells, B-cell-depleted T cells, or PBMCs. Subjects who had been exposed to COVID-19, were actively infected with it, or had recovered from it provided the deeply sampled blood TCRbeta repertoires that made up the dataset. A freely available public database, intended as a resource for researchers studying the immune response to SARS-CoV-2, is where the repertoires were released. Samples were obtained from the ongoing ImmuneRACE study (first 160 participants) and from over 1,000 subjects provided by 6 global collaborators. Sample metadata almost always included a de-identified subject ID, COVID-19 status, age in years and sex. HLA class I and class II types, where available, came from metadata supplied by the sample provider rather than from assay-based typing.

What the authors observed across the whole study: How much clinical and demographic metadata was included differed by source and by participant, and the metadata was provided uncurated.

About this clone itself: Its antigen is not yet known. No per-base quality is available; no much larger clone lies one base away.

TCRbeta CDR3 regions were amplified from genomic DNA using the immunoSEQ Assay, a bias-controlled multiplex PCR. In the paper's pipeline: Nucleated cell counts per sample were estimated from amplification of reference gene primers within the assay. Sequence reads were collapsed and filtered to measure the absolute abundance of every unique TCRbeta CDR3 rearrangement. For each sample, productive Simpson clonality was calculated as the square root of Simpson's diversity index across productive rearrangements. Not all clones reach the TCRdb copy of this immuneACCESS table, which keeps in-frame sequences only. Checked studies attribute under half of the gap to unresolved V genes and leave the rest unexplained. For V, J and clone size, that table is used; D and trimming come from the DNA. The sample yields about 120,000 clones; roughly 90% were counted once. The top ten clones comprise about 3.5% of the sample.

The junction carries 18 bases between V and J, which are trimmed by 10 bases and 0 bases respectively. CDR3 length: 15 amino acids, cysteine to phenylalanine. This entry keeps only the CDR3 DNA: 45 bases, framed from base 1. As encoded in the germline V gene (reference sequence), CDR1 is MNHNY while CDR2 is SVGAGI. Collaborating institutions collected whole blood in K2EDTA tubes following their own protocols. For TCRbeta analysis, collaborator samples were shipped as frozen whole blood, as isolated PBMCs, or as DNA extracted from either sample type. Sequenced input: peripheral blood. The V and J genes are TRBV6-6 and TRBJ1-1; perhaps TRBD1 is the D gene, with 6 bases matching. The TCR sequence derives from a middle-aged man with active COVID-19. The CDR3 region reads CATRRDNLLNTEAFF. At the DNA level, the sequence is TGTGCCACTCGACGGGACAACCTTTTGAACACTGAAGCTTTCTTT.